This TCR beta chain was profiled in a study of blood T cell repertoires in COVID-19. Overall study: Material from acute and convalescent COVID-19 was sourced from the United States, Italy and Spain. T cells, B-cell-depleted T cells, or PBMCs supplied cDNA or gDNA.

Germline-derived CDR1 and CDR2 are SGHRS and YFSETQ. This CDR3 is built from 15 residues. The junction had 11 bases not matched to a gene; V was cut back by 6 bases and J by 4 bases. TCRdb's copy holds only in-frame clones and misses some; the assay was immunoSEQ multiplex PCR. The sample consists of more than 150,000 clones, around 83% of them appearing once. This chain uses TRBV5-1 with TRBJ2-3, with TRBD2 identical over 7 bases. The sequence was obtained from a man aged 70 or older who had recovered from COVID-19. The material sequenced was peripheral blood. The CDR3 DNA reads TGCGCCAGCACCCCTAGCGGAGGGGAGGCAGATACGCAGTATTTT. Its translation is CASTPSGGEADTQYF.